Each of the 18 T cell receptor beta chains below was sequenced from the same sample in a study of cytomegalovirus exposure and HLA in healthy donors (dated by TCRdb to about 2017). Receptor amplification or capture employed the immunoSEQ multiplex PCR assay. TCRdb took this table from immuneACCESS and kept in-frame rearrangements with V and J called. Such tables lack part of the clones; where checked against another copy, unresolved V genes explain under half of the gap, and the rest is unexplained. In all, the sample holds approximately 260,000 clones, and approximately 83% of those were seen once. Roughly 1.2% of the sample rests with the top ten. Source material: PBMCs. All receptors come from a woman between 25 and 40 years old in good health and CMV-seropositive.

V usage is TRBV27 and J usage is TRBJ2-2; 8 bases fit TRBD2. Germline CDR1 is MNHEY and CDR2 is SMNVEV (reference sequence). This CDR3 is 18 amino acids long. The ends lost 1 base at V and 2 bases at J; junction bases unmatched: 9. CDR3 loop: CASSLWGLVGFNTGELFF. The DNA of the CDR3 is TGTGCCAGCAGTTTATGGGGACTAGTAGGCTTTAACACCGGGGAGCTGTTTTTT.

This clone came up once. This chain links TRBV19 with TRBJ1-4, with D possibly matching TRBD1 (5 bases). The length of the CDR3 is 13 residues. Deletions cut 7 bases from V and 3 bases from J, with 9 bases between. Per the germline V gene, CDR1 is LNHDA and CDR2 is SQIVND (reference sequence). The CDR3 reads CASNRQPNEKLFF. The CDR3 DNA reads TGTGCCAGTAACAGGCAGCCTAATGAAAAACTGTTTTTT.

This clone has just one count. The chain carries TRBV4-1 and TRBJ2-1; 11 bases match TRBD2. The CDR3 extends over 20 amino acids. Trimming took 5 bases from V and 0 from J; bases not matched to a gene: 15. CDR1 is MGHRA, CDR2 YSYEKL, per germline. The CDR3 coding sequence is TGCGCCAGCAGCTCCCGACGGGGACTAGCGGAGACAAGCTCCTACAATGAGCAGTTCTTC. Translating it yields CASSSRRGLAETSSYNEQFF.

The chain joins TRBV7-8 to TRBJ2-7; 9 positions match TRBD2. J lost 3 bases, V lost 1 base, and 1 base had no gene match. The germline V gene has CDR1 SGHVS and CDR2 FQNEAQ. The CDR3 is 14 amino acids. The CDR3, as DNA: TGTGCCAGCAGCTTAGATAGCGGGAGCTACGAGCAGTACTTC. Translated, it gives CASSLDSGSYEQYF. Looking up the rest from reference TRBV7-8 and TRBJ2-7 gives the full variable domain: GAGVSQSPRYKVAKRGQDVALRCDPISGHVSLFWYQQALGQGPEFLTYFQNEAQLDKSGLPSDRFFAERPEGSVSTLKIQRTQQEDSAVYLCASSLDSGSYEQYFGPGTRLTVT.

This clone appeared a single time. This chain connects TRBV7-6 to TRBJ2-2; D uncertain. V lost 3 bases and J lost 6, with 14 bases in between. This CDR3 contains 15 residues. The germline V gene has CDR1 SGHVS and CDR2 FNYEAQ. The CDR3 region is CASSFFREVPGELFF. The CDR3 DNA sequence: TGTGCCAGCAGCTTCTTTCGTGAGGTCCCCGGGGAGCTGTTTTTT.

This clone occurred once. The genes are TRBV27 and TRBJ1-5; 10 nucleotides match TRBD1. The CDR3 contains 16 residues. Germline lookup yields CDR1 MNHEY and CDR2 SMNVEV (reference sequence). V lost 4 bases, J lost 6 bases, and 9 bases stayed unmatched. CDR3 amino acids: CASSYPGTGERQPQHF. DNA for the CDR3: TGTGCCAGCAGTTACCCGGGGACAGGGGAGCGTCAGCCCCAGCATTTT.

The gene calls are TRBV10-2 and TRBJ2-3, with 12 bases matching TRBD2. CDR3 length equals 16 residues. Germline assignment: CDR1 WSHSY and CDR2 SAAADI. Trimming cost V 6 bases and J 4 bases; bases outside gene matches: 8. The CDR3 DNA reads as TGCGCCAGCAGGCCGACTAGCGGGAGCTTGCCAGATACGCAGTATTTT. It translates to CASRPTSGSLPDTQYF.

The chain joins TRBV7-3 to TRBJ2-1, with TRBD2 matching 8 bases. The CDR3 covers 16 residues. J was trimmed by 3 bases and V by 4 bases; bases with no gene match: 8. Germline CDR1 and CDR2: SGHTA and FQGTGA. The CDR3 reads CASSSLGGEHYNEQFF. The CDR3, as DNA: TGTGCCAGCAGCTCCCTCGGGGGGGAGCACTACAATGAGCAGTTCTTC.

The table lists this clone with a count of one. The J gene is TRBJ2-7, the V gene TRBV7-6; the match to TRBD1 covers 8 bases. The CDR3 spans 16 residues. Germline-derived CDR1 and CDR2 are SGHVS and FNYEAQ. Trimming removed 0 bases from V and 0 bases from J; junction bases left unmatched: 4. CDR3 coding DNA: TGTGCCAGCAGCTTAGCCCCAGGGGGCGCCTCCTACGAGCAGTACTTC. It specifies CASSLAPGGASYEQYF.

The rearrangement links TRBV6-5 to TRBJ2-7; tentative D call: TRBD2 (6 bases). The CDR3 runs 14 residues. CDR1 and CDR2 from the germline V gene are MNHEY and SVGAGI. V gave up 2 bases and J gave up 3 bases, with 11 bases separating them. CDR3 loop: CASSYGGSDYEQYF. The CDR3 DNA reads as TGTGCCAGCAGTTACGGGGGGAGCGACTACGAGCAGTACTTC.

The V and J genes are TRBV7-9 and TRBJ1-2; TRBD1 aligns across 11 bases. This CDR3 contains 14 residues. Per germline, CDR1 SEHNR and CDR2 FQNEAQ (reference sequence). Unmatched junction bases numbered 7, after V lost 5 bases and J lost 8 bases. CDR3 nucleotides: TGTGCCAGCAGCCAAGGACAGGGGGCGGAGGGCTACACCTTC. Encoded protein: CASSQGQGAEGYTF.

V gene TRBV30 combines with J gene TRBJ2-7; D perhaps matches TRBD1 (6 bases). The CDR3 runs 15 residues. With 1 base removed from V and 4 bases from J, the gap between germline ends came to 17 bases. In germline, CDR1 is GTSNPN, CDR2 SVGIG (reference sequence). DNA of the CDR3: TGTGCCTGGAGTGCGGGACATCGGAGCTCTTACGAGCAGTACTTC. Amino acid sequence: CAWSAGHRSSYEQYF.

The J gene is TRBJ2-7, the V gene TRBV7-2; 11 bases are a match to TRBD2. Per the germline V gene, CDR1 is SGHTA and CDR2 is FQGNSA. Germline trimming cut 3 bases from V and 3 bases from J; bases unmatched to any gene: 4. This CDR3 spans 15 amino acids. CDR3 sequence reads: CASSFGLAGSYEQYF. Written as DNA, the CDR3 is TGTGCCAGCAGCTTCGGACTAGCGGGCAGCTACGAGCAGTACTTC.

In this sample, this clone turned up a few times. The genes are TRBV6-4 and TRBJ2-1, with TRBD2 identical over 13 bases. CDR1 is MRHNA and CDR2 is SNTAGT in the germline V gene. Germline trimming cut 3 bases from V and 7 bases from J; bases unmatched to any gene: 0. The CDR3 consists of 14 residues. CDR3 nucleotide sequence: TGTGCCAGCAGTGAACTAGCGGGAGGGAATGAGCAGTTCTTC. Translated: CASSELAGGNEQFF.

This sequence joins TRBV5-1 and TRBJ1-3, with 9 bases that match TRBD1. The ends lost 3 bases at V and 4 bases at J; junction bases unmatched: 2. Germline V gene sequence: CDR1 SGHRS, CDR2 YFSETQ. The CDR3 has 14 residues. CDR3 sequence: CASSWTGEGNTIYF. CDR3 nucleotides: TGCGCCAGCAGCTGGACAGGGGAGGGAAACACCATATATTTT.

The chain carries TRBV5-5 and TRBJ1-2, with 8 positions matching TRBD1. Germline lookup yields CDR1 SGHKS and CDR2 YYEKEE (reference sequence). CDR3 length equals 15 residues. The V and J ends lost 4 bases and 4 bases, in that order; junction bases with no gene match: 9. CDR3 nucleotide sequence: TGTGCCAGCAGCCCTCCCCAGACAGGGGTCTATGGCTACACCTTC. Its protein is CASSPPQTGVYGYTF.

V gene TRBV27 combines with J gene TRBJ2-1, with TRBD2 identical over 15 bases. V was pared by 4 bases and J by 7 bases, with 8 bases of the junction left unmatched. The CDR3 sequence is 17 residues long. CDR1 and CDR2 from the germline V gene are MNHEY and SMNVEV (reference sequence). The CDR3 DNA reads TGTGCCAGCAGTTCGCGGGGGGGACTAGCGGGAGGAAATGAGCAGTTCTTC. Its protein product is CASSSRGGLAGGNEQFF.

The J gene is TRBJ1-1, the V gene TRBV6-1; no clear D. The CDR3 length is 14 residues. V was trimmed by 1 base and J by 3 bases, leaving 9 bases between them. Germline CDR1 is MNHNS and CDR2 is SASEGT. CDR3 nucleotides: TGTGCCAGCAGTGAAGGGCATTTGTACACTGAAGCTTTCTTT. Translated: CASSEGHLYTEAFF.